One sample yielded the 14 T cell receptor beta chains listed below, sequenced in a study of tumor-infiltrating lymphocytes in primary liver carcinoma. cDNA specific to TCR beta was made from 450 to 650 ng of total RNA, with a constant-region primer employed for priming. TCR beta libraries came from three nested multiplex PCR rounds using slightly modified ARM-PCR. A C-beta reverse primer was combined with TRBV1-TRBV30 forward primers in the first two PCR rounds, and each round had 10 cycles. Via MiXCR, TCRdb re-called the multiplex PCR reads, giving one row per CDR3 protein. The table records 190,000 or so distinct CDR3 sequences, less than 65% of them present only once. Unsorted whole blood yielded blood RNA, and germline DNA was extracted as well. The sequencing sample was made of peripheral blood. The receptors originated from an older woman with primary liver carcinoma and hepatitis B virus infection.

The chain couples TRBV28 to TRBJ2-1; D not certain. The CDR3 has 11 residues. Trimming took 5 bases from V and 6 from J, leaving 5 bases between them. CDR1 and CDR2 from the germline V gene are MDHEN and SYDVKM. CDR3 bases: TGTGCCAGCAGTCGGGCCAATGAGCAGTTCTTC. Its protein is CASSRANEQFF. The variable domain in full, completed from reference TRBV28 and TRBJ2-1, reads DVKVTQSSRYLVKRTGEKVFLECVQDMDHENMFWYRQDPGLGLRLIYFSYDVKMKEKGDIPEGYSVSREKKERFSLILESASTNQTSMYLCASSRANEQFFGPGTRLTVL.

This clonotype was detected only once. At one boundary the junction diverges from the germline segment, which might be a read error. The rearrangement uses TRBV30 and TRBJ1-5; a weak D match, TRBD1 (5 bases). This CDR3 spans 13 amino acids. Germline loops: CDR1 GTSNPN, CDR2 SVGIG (reference sequence). CDR3 loop: CVWSQGQVQPQHF. The CDR3 bases are TGTGTCTGGAGTCAGGGTCAAGTACAGCCCCAGCATTTT.

Regarding this clonotype: Because it lacks the conserved phenylalanine or tryptophan at the end, this CDR3 is likely a read error. The DNA is left out, because the CDR3 cannot be placed on it with certainty; the CDR3 is given as TCRdb lists it. The V and J genes are TRBV5-4 and TRBJ2-3; TRBD2, the D gene given by the table, was not confirmed from the DNA. Termini included, the CDR3 measures 13 amino acids. The germline V gene encodes CDR1 SGHNT and CDR2 YYREEE (reference sequence). Here the CDR3 reads CASSSPLAGGRYL.

This clonotype was counted between two and nine times. This may be a read error: a much more frequent sequence differs by one nucleotide. This chain links TRBV6-2 or TRBV6-3 with TRBJ2-1, with TRBD2 identical over 8 bases. The ends lost 3 bases at V and 8 bases at J; junction bases unmatched: 15. Looked up from germline, CDR1 is MNHEY and CDR2 is SVGEGT. The CDR3 covers 17 residues. The CDR3 DNA reads TGTGCCAGCAGTTATTCGCGCTCGGGAGGGGGGACCGATGAGCAGTTCTTC. Protein sequence: CASSYSRSGGGTDEQFF.

On this clonotype: A single base separates this from a much larger clone, so it may be a read error. This chain connects TRBV6-5 to TRBJ1-1; D gene ambiguous. Trimming left V 2 bases short and J 3 bases short, with 7 bases between. Per the germline V gene, CDR1 is MNHEY and CDR2 is SVGAGI. The CDR3 extends over 13 amino acids. The CDR3 here is CASSYDADTEAFF. For the CDR3, the DNA is TGTGCCAGCAGTTACGATGCTGACACTGAAGCTTTCTTT.

This chain uses TRBV18 with TRBJ2-6, with D perhaps assigned TRBD1 or TRBD2 (5 bases each). Germline CDR1 reads KGHSH; CDR2 reads LQKENI. CDR3 length: 18 amino acids. The V gene lost 1 base and the J gene lost 1 base, with 14 bases spanning the gap. The CDR3 here is CASSPRLGTLSGANVLTF. DNA of the CDR3: TGTGCCAGCTCACCACGCTTGGGGACGCTTTCTGGGGCCAACGTCCTGACTTTC.

The sample holds a few counts of this clonotype. The CDR3 sequence is CASSQDRLSTDTQYF. The CDR3 DNA reads TGTGCCAGCAGCCAAGACCGGCTATCCACAGATACGCAGTATTTT. The chain carries TRBV4-2 and TRBJ2-3; D call uncertain. The CDR3 contains 15 residues. The germline V and J ends were trimmed by 0 bases and 2 bases, with 9 bases remaining between them. Germline V gene data show CDR1 as LGHNA and CDR2 as YNFKEQ.

Notes on this clonotype: A much larger clone lies a single base off, so this may be a read error. V is TRBV6-2 or TRBV6-3 and J is TRBJ2-3; the D gene is possibly TRBD2 (6 bases). This CDR3 comprises 18 residues. Germline V gene lookup returns CDR1 MNHEY and CDR2 SVGEGT. V lost 0 bases and J lost 4, with 20 bases in between. CDR3 nucleotides: TGTGCCAGCAGTTACTCGCGGGACCTCAAGGGAACCGCAGATACGCAGTATTTT. Translating it yields CASSYSRDLKGTADTQYF.

As for this clonotype: A junction boundary mismatches the germline segment, possibly from a read error. The chain links TRBV12-3 or TRBV12-4 to TRBJ2-7; 7 bases align to TRBD1. This CDR3 comprises 12 residues. DNA of the CDR3: TGTGCCAACAGTTTGGGACAGTACGAGCAGTACTTC. Protein: CANSLGQYEQYF.

The V gene is TRBV12-3 or TRBV12-4, the J gene TRBJ2-1; 9 positions match TRBD2. There are 14 residues in the CDR3. The V and J ends lost 6 bases and 0 bases, in that order; junction bases with no gene match: 0. The DNA of the CDR3 is TGTGCCAGCAGACTAGCGGGCTCCTACAATGAGCAGTTCTTC. Translating gives CASRLAGSYNEQFF.

To note about this clonotype: A much larger clone is a single base away; this may be a read error. The chain carries TRBV4-2 and TRBJ2-2; possible D gene TRBD2, 6 bases. The germline CDR1 and CDR2 sequences are LGHNA and YNFKEQ. V shed 4 bases and J shed 7 bases, with 16 bases lying between them. The CDR3 is 15 residues long. CDR3 protein: CASSPRLDQVGELFF. The CDR3 DNA reads as TGTGCCAGCAGCCCCCGACTAGACCAGGTCGGGGAGCTGTTTTTT.

As to this clonotype: A much larger clone lies a single base off, so this may be a read error. V is TRBV12-3 or TRBV12-4 and J is TRBJ2-3; no reliable D call. This CDR3 has 14 amino acids. CDR3: CVSTLRYTTDTQYF. CDR3 sequence (DNA): TGTGTCAGCACTCTTAGATATACCACAGATACGCAGTATTTT.

In regard to this clonotype: Relative to the germline gene, one junction end is altered; a read error may explain this. J is TRBJ2-3 and V is TRBV7-8; D uncertain. Germline V gene sequence: CDR1 SGHVS, CDR2 FQNEAQ. This CDR3 is 12 amino acids long. The chain's CDR3 is CASSLALDRQYF. In DNA form, the CDR3 reads TGTGCCAGCAGCTTAGCGCTCGATAGGCAGTATTTT.

The rearrangement links TRBV28 to TRBJ2-3; the D call may be TRBD1 or TRBD2 (5 bases each). Trimming shortened V by 5 bases and J by 4 bases, and 7 bases separated the two germline ends. CDR3 length: 12 amino acids. Germline loops: CDR1 MDHEN, CDR2 SYDVKM. The CDR3 here is CASSEGSDTQYF. The CDR3 DNA is TGTGCCAGCAGTGAGGGGTCAGATACGCAGTATTTT.